The entry below gives a single T cell receptor beta chain sequence along with its context. Its antigen is unidentified. One end of the junction fails to match germline, which may point to a read error. This sample was included in a study of glioma-infiltrating T cells. Study findings and constraints: Above-expected tissue-blood divergence occurred in all gliomas, most in low-grade ones.

The iRepertoire nested amplicon-rescue multiplex PCR amplified TCR alpha and beta CDR3s from RNA. For one-step reverse transcription and amplification, about 90-400 ng of tissue mRNA or PBMC total RNA was used. TCRdb passed the multiplex PCR reads through MiXCR, listing each CDR3 protein once. The sample has roughly 42,000 distinct CDR3 sequences, about a fifth seen once. The TCR comes from a human donor with low-grade glioma or glioblastoma, undergoing nonglioma brain surgery, or in good health (not recorded which). Sequenced: glioma tissue, nonneoplastic brain tissue, or PBMCs (not recorded which).

For the CDR3, the DNA is TGCAGCACCGGGACAGCTTCCTACGAGCAGTGCTTC. It translates to CSTGTASYEQCF. The rearrangement joins TRBV29-1 to TRBJ2-7; 7 nucleotides align to TRBD1. The CDR3 is 12 amino acids. Germline V gene lookup returns CDR1 SQVTM and CDR2 ANQGSEA.